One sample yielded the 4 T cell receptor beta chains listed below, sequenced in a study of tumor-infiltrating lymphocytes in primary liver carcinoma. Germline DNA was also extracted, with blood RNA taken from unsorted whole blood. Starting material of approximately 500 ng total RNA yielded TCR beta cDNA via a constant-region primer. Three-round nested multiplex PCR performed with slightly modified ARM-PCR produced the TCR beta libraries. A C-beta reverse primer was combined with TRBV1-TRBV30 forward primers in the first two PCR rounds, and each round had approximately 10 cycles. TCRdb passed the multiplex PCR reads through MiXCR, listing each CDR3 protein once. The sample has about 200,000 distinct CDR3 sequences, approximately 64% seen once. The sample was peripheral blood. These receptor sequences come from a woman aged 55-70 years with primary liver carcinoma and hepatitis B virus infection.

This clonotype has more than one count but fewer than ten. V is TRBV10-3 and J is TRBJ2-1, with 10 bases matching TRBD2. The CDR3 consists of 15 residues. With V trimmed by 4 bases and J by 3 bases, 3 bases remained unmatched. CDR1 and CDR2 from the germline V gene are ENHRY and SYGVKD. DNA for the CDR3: TGTGCCATCAGTGGTGGGACTAGCGTCTACAATGAGCAGTTCTTC. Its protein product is CAISGGTSVYNEQFF.

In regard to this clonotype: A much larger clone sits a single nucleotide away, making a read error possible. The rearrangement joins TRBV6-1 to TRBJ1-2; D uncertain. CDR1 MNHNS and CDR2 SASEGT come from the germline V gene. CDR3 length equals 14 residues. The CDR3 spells CASSLREGNYGYIF. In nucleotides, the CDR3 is TGTGCCAGCAGTTTACGGGAGGGCAACTATGGCTACATCTTC.

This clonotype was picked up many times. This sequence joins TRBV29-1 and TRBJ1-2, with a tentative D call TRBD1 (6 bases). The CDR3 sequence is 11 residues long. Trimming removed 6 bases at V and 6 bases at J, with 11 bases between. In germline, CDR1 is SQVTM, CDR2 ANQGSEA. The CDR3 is CSVGQRDGYTF. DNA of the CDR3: TGCAGCGTCGGACAGAGAGATGGCTACACCTTC.

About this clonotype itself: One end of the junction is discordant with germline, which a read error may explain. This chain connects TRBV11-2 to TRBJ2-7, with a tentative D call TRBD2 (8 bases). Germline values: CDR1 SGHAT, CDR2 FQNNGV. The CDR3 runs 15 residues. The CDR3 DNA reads TGTACCAGCAGCTTAGCGGGACAGCCCTCCTACGAGGTGTACTTC. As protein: CTSSLAGQPSYEVYF.